The rows below give T cell receptor beta chains drawn from one sample of a study of human T cells and chemical hapten exposure. TCRdb ran MiXCR on the RACE reads and lists one entry per CDR3 protein. The sample gives over 95,000 distinct CDR3 sequences, about an eighth of which show up once; approximately 2.1% is in the top ten. Specimen: whole blood, collected in connection with sensitization to the hapten diphenylcyclopropenone (DPC). The receptors were sampled from a woman aged 40-49 years with alopecia areata. Some clones in this sample may be carry-over from other donors' samples. CDR3s include the opening cysteine and the closing phenylalanine or tryptophan. Each record gives: CDR3 DNA, CDR3 protein, J gene, V gene, D gene, clone size. The D gene is left open where the match is weak. Clone size, where shown, is once, few, many, or a class for clones that have expanded.

TGTGCCAGCAGCTTGATGACAGGCGCTTCTGGAAACACCATATATTTT | CASSLMTGASGNTIYF | TRBJ1-3 | TRBV7-9 | NA | NA
TGTGCCAGCAGCTTTGGACAGACGAACACCGGGGAGCTGTTTTTT | CASSFGQTNTGELFF | TRBJ2-2 | TRBV3-1 | NA | few
TGTGCCAGCAGTTTATTGGCGGGAGATAGGGAGACCCAGTACTTC | CASSLLAGDRETQYF | TRBJ2-5 | TRBV27 | TRBD2 | few
TGCAGTGCTAGGCCTAGCGGGAGCGTATACGAGCAGTACTTC | CSARPSGSVYEQYF | TRBJ2-7 | TRBV20-1 | TRBD2 | few
TGTGCCACCAGTATGTGGCAGGTCGCGAACACCGGGGAGCTGTTTTTT | CATSMWQVANTGELFF | TRBJ2-2 | TRBV24-1 | NA | NA
TGTGCCAGCAGTGTGACAGGGGTTTATGGTAATCAGCCCCAGCATTTT | CASSVTGVYGNQPQHF | TRBJ1-5 | TRBV28 | TRBD1 | NA
TGTGCCAGCAGCCACGGGACTAGCGGGAGTAATGAGCAGTTCTTC | CASSHGTSGSNEQFF | TRBJ2-1 | TRBV7-3 | TRBD2 | NA
TGCAGTGCTTTTCGGGAGGCCGGGATCGAGCAGTACTTC | CSAFREAGIEQYF | TRBJ2-7 | TRBV20-1 | TRBD2 | few
TGCGCCAGCAGTGAGGTCGTACAGCCCCAGCATTTT | CASSEVVQPQHF | TRBJ1-5 | TRBV10-2 | NA | NA
TGCGCCAGCAGCCAAGATTCACCGGGACAGGCCTACGAGCAGTACTTC | CASSQDSPGQAYEQYF | TRBJ2-7 | TRBV4-3 | TRBD1 | many
TGTGCCAGCAGTAGAGGACTAGCGGCAACCACCGGGGAGCTGTTTTTT | CASSRGLAATTGELFF | TRBJ2-2 | TRBV6-2/TRBV6-3 | TRBD2 | few
TGTGCCAGCAGTTATGTTTACGAGCAGTACTTC | CASSYVYEQYF | TRBJ2-7 | TRBV28 | NA | NA
TGTGCCAGCAGCCCCTCTTCTGGAAACACCATATATTTT | CASSPSSGNTIYF | TRBJ1-3 | TRBV7-3 | NA | few
TGTGCCAGCAGCCAATGCCTAACAGCCACCGGGGAGCTGTTTTTT | CASSQCLTATGELFF | TRBJ2-2 | TRBV14 | NA | NA
TGTGCCAGCAGCCCCGGGCCCCGGGCGGGCGAGCAGTACTTC | CASSPGPRAGEQYF | TRBJ2-7 | TRBV7-2 | NA | many
TGTGCCAGCAGCCCCCCTAACCGGGACAGGGGGACCGGGGAGCTGTTTTTT | CASSPPNRDRGTGELFF | TRBJ2-2 | TRBV7-2 | TRBD1 | NA
TGTGCCAGCAGGACATGGGGCCTCGGTCAGCCCCAGCATTTT | CASRTWGLGQPQHF | TRBJ1-5 | TRBV6-1 | NA | few
TGTGCCAGCAGTTTAGGGGGGAGTTTCGATGAGCAGTTCTTC | CASSLGGSFDEQFF | TRBJ2-1 | TRBV28 | NA | many
TGTGCCACCGGGGTGACCAGGGTATACGAGCAGTACTTC | CATGVTRVYEQYF | TRBJ2-7 | TRBV7-9 | NA | NA
TGTGCCAGCAGTCTCCGGGGAACCTACGAGCAGTACTTC | CASSLRGTYEQYF | TRBJ2-7 | TRBV27 | NA | NA
TGTGCCAGCAGTTTAATGGCTAGCACAGATACGCAGTATTTT | CASSLMASTDTQYF | TRBJ2-3 | TRBV12-3/TRBV12-4 | NA | NA
TGTGCCAGCAGCACGGGACAGGGAGGTTTTTACGAGCAGTACTTC | CASSTGQGGFYEQYF | TRBJ2-7 | TRBV11-2 | TRBD1 | many
TGTGCCAGCATCACAACTACGGGATACGAGCAGTTCTTC | CASITTTGYEQFF | TRBJ2-1 | TRBV6-4 | NA | NA
TGTGCCAGCAGTTACACGGGACTAGCGGGAGACGAGCAGTACTTC | CASSYTGLAGDEQYF | TRBJ2-7 | TRBV6-2/TRBV6-3 | TRBD2 | few
TGTGCCAGCAGCCTGTATCAACAGGGCTGGGAGCAGTACTTC | CASSLYQQGWEQYF | TRBJ2-7 | TRBV3-1 | NA | NA
TGTGCCAGCCGGGGCGGCGAGACAGGGCGGGAGACCCAGTACTTC | CASRGGETGRETQYF | TRBJ2-5 | TRBV4-2 | TRBD1 | many
TGTGCCAGTTCGAGCGCGGGAGATAATGAGCAGTTCTTC | CASSSAGDNEQFF | TRBJ2-1 | TRBV7-2 | TRBD2 | few
TGTGCCATCAGTGGGGGACTAGCGGGAGCTCCCAACGAGCAGTACTTC | CAISGGLAGAPNEQYF | TRBJ2-7 | TRBV10-3 | TRBD2 | NA
TGTGCCAGCAGCTTTGAAAGGGGATATGGCTACACCTTC | CASSFERGYGYTF | TRBJ1-2 | TRBV11-2 | NA | few
TGTGCCAGCAGCTTCGATCGTGACAGGGGCACCGGGGAGCTGTTTTTT | CASSFDRDRGTGELFF | TRBJ2-2 | TRBV5-4 | TRBD1 | many
TGTGCCAGCAGCTCCCTGGAGATCGGGCAGTACTTC | CASSSLEIGQYF | TRBJ2-7 | TRBV7-2 | NA | NA
TGCAGTGCTAGAGATGTAAGGGGATCTCCCTACGAGCAGTACTTC | CSARDVRGSPYEQYF | TRBJ2-7 | TRBV20-1 | NA | few
TGTGCCAGCATAGGGACTATGAGGCCTAATGGGCCCCAGCATTTT | CASIGTMRPNGPQHF | TRBJ1-5 | TRBV28 | NA | NA
TGTGCCAGCAGTTACGACCAGCCCACCACCTACGAGCAGTACTTC | CASSYDQPTTYEQYF | TRBJ2-7 | TRBV6-2/TRBV6-3 | NA | few
TGTGCCAGCACGGGGACAGGGGCCATTTTCGAGCAGTACTTC | CASTGTGAIFEQYF | TRBJ2-7 | TRBV25-1 | TRBD1 | few
TGTGCCAGCAGTTTTGTCCTCCCCCGGTCGACCCCCTCGTTCTCCTACAATGAGCAGTTCTTC | CASSFVLPRSTPSFSYNEQFF | TRBJ2-1 | TRBV28 | NA | NA
TGTGCCAGCAGCCCCCAGACCCTCCGGGGGGCCAACGTCCTGACTTTC | CASSPQTLRGANVLTF | TRBJ2-6 | TRBV4-2 | NA | few
TGTGCCTGGAGTGTCATAGGAGAAAGTTCACCCCTCCACTTT | CAWSVIGESSPLHF | TRBJ1-6 | TRBV30 | NA | NA
TGTGCCAGCAAGAGACAGGGGGCGACGCAGACCCAGTACTTC | CASKRQGATQTQYF | TRBJ2-5 | TRBV27 | TRBD1 | NA
TGTGCCAGCAGCTCTCTCCGGGACAGGGCCCTCTACTATGGCTACACCTTC | CASSSLRDRALYYGYTF | TRBJ1-2 | TRBV11-2 | TRBD1 | few
TGTGCCAGCAGCTCACAACAGGCTTACTCTGGAAACACCATATATTTT | CASSSQQAYSGNTIYF | TRBJ1-3 | TRBV7-6 | NA | many
TGTGCCACCCGGACAGCCGATTACGAGCAGTACTTC | CATRTADYEQYF | TRBJ2-7 | TRBV10-3 | NA | few
TGTGCCAGCAGTTACTCAAGACAGGCCCCCTCCTTC | CASSYSRQAPSF | TRBJ2-7 | TRBV6-2/TRBV6-3 | NA | few
TGCAGTGCTCGAAACCTAGCGGAGGCTCCCAATGAGCAGTTCTTC | CSARNLAEAPNEQFF | TRBJ2-1 | TRBV20-1 | TRBD2 | NA
TGTGCCAGCAGCAGAACAGGGGGCCCGGGGAATGAGCAGTTCTTC | CASSRTGGPGNEQFF | TRBJ2-1 | TRBV7-9 | TRBD1 | many
TGCAGCGTTGAAGGGGCGCCGGACAGCACAGATACGCAGTATTTT | CSVEGAPDSTDTQYF | TRBJ2-3 | TRBV29-1 | NA | few
TGTGCCAGCTCACCAAAGTTTCCGGGACATCCCTCCTACAATGAGCAGTTCTTC | CASSPKFPGHPSYNEQFF | TRBJ2-1 | TRBV18 | NA | NA